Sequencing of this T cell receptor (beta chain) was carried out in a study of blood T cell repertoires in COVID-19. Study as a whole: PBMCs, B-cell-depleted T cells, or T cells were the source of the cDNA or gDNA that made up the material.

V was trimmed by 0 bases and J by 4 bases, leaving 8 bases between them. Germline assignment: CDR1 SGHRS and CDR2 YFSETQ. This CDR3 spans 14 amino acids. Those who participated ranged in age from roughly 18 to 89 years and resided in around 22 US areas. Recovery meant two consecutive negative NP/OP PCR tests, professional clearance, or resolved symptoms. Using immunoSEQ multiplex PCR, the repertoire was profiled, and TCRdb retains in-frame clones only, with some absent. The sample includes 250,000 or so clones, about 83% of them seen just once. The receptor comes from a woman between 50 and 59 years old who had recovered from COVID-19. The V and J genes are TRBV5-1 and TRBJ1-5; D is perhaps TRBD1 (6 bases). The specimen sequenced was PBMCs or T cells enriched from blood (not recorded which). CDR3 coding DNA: TGCGCCAGCAGCTTGGCAGGGGATAATCAGCCCCAGCATTTT. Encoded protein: CASSLAGDNQPQHF.